This passage covers 30 T cell receptor beta chains from one sample sequenced in a study of pediatric ulcerative colitis. The repertoire was sequenced with immunoSEQ multiplex PCR; TCRdb's copy has only in-frame clones and lacks some. The sample holds roughly 64,000 clones, roughly nine tenths seen once. Material for sequencing was blood. These TCRs come from a boy between 10 and 17 years old with severe ulcerative colitis.

The rearrangement links TRBV30 to TRBJ1-1; unclear D gene. Germline V gives CDR1 GTSNPN, CDR2 SVGIG (reference sequence). CDR3 length: 13 amino acids. The ends were cut back, 7 bases at V and 4 bases at J, with 16 bases in the middle. CDR3 amino acids: CAFYTPSGTEAFF. The CDR3 bases are TGTGCCTTCTATACTCCCTCGGGCACTGAAGCTTTCTTT.

The chain has TRBV6-5 and TRBJ1-5; 7 bases agree with TRBD1. V lost 5 bases, J lost 4 bases, and 8 bases stayed unmatched. Germline CDR1 reads MNHEY; CDR2 reads SVGAGI. The CDR3 has 15 residues. The CDR3 DNA follows: TGTGCCAGCAGTCCTGGACAGGTATGGAATCAGCCCCAGCATTTT. It encodes CASSPGQVWNQPQHF.

V usage is TRBV11-2 and J usage is TRBJ2-3; no firm D call. V was clipped by 2 bases and J by 5 bases, with 5 bases between them. The CDR3 contains 12 residues. From germline, CDR1 is SGHAT and CDR2 FQNNGV. The DNA for the CDR3 is TGTGCCAGCAGCTTAAGGGAAGATACGCAGTATTTT. Protein sequence: CASSLREDTQYF.

V gene TRBV6-5 combines with J gene TRBJ1-1, with a tentative D call TRBD1 (5 bases). Germline V gene data show CDR1 as MNHEY and CDR2 as SVGAGI. The V gene lost 11 bases and the J gene lost 4 bases, with 20 bases spanning the gap. This CDR3 is 14 amino acids long. CDR3 loop: CASSPSGGVTEAFF. The DNA of the CDR3 is TGTGCCTCATCTCCGTCTGGGGGAGTCACTGAAGCTTTCTTT.

J is TRBJ1-1 and V is TRBV2, with D possibly TRBD1 on 6 matching bases. Trimming left V 10 bases short and J 4 bases short, with 16 bases between. The CDR3 loop spans 13 amino acids. Germline V gives CDR1 SNHLY, CDR2 FYNNEI. The CDR3 nucleotides are TGTGCCAACCGAGGGGGTTCCAGCACTGAAGCTTTCTTT. It encodes CANRGGSSTEAFF.

This chain links TRBV30 with TRBJ1-2; 12 nucleotides align to TRBD1. The V and J ends lost 1 base and 5 bases, in that order; junction bases with no gene match: 11. There are 17 residues in the CDR3. Germline values: CDR1 GTSNPN, CDR2 SVGIG (reference sequence). The CDR3 region is CAWSASTGTGGGYGYTF. The CDR3 region has the DNA TGTGCCTGGAGTGCAAGCACCGGGACAGGGGGCGGATATGGCTACACCTTC.

The genes are TRBV19 and TRBJ2-6; no clear D. V lost 3 bases and J 2 bases, leaving 8 bases between the germline ends. This CDR3 spans 15 amino acids. Per germline, CDR1 LNHDA and CDR2 SQIVND (reference sequence). Written as DNA, the CDR3 is TGTGCCAGTAGTATTATCCGGGCTGGGGCCAACGTCCTGACTTTC. This gives the protein CASSIIRAGANVLTF.

The chain combines TRBV7-2 with TRBJ2-5; D is undetermined. The CDR3 length is 12 residues. Trimming left V 1 base short and J 5 bases short, with 5 bases between. The germline gives CDR1 SGHTA, CDR2 FQGNSA. CDR3 in DNA: TGTGCCAGCAGCTTAGTAGACGAGACCCAGTACTTC. It translates to CASSLVDETQYF.

The V and J genes are TRBV18 and TRBJ2-4, with TRBD1 matching over 7 bases. The CDR3 totals 15 residues. The trim removed 3 bases at V and 2 bases at J, leaving 4 bases unmatched. The germline V gene has CDR1 KGHSH and CDR2 LQKENI. CDR3 protein: CASSPDRSSKNIQYF. For the CDR3, the DNA is TGTGCCAGCTCACCGGACAGGAGTTCCAAAAACATTCAGTACTTC.

This clone showed up just once. The chain combines TRBV2 with TRBJ2-5; possibly TRBD2 for D (6 bases). Per germline, CDR1 SNHLY and CDR2 FYNNEI. The CDR3 length is 15 residues. V lost 0 bases, J lost 4 bases, and 12 bases lay in between. CDR3 residues: CASSEATGRGETQYF. The CDR3 DNA is TGTGCCAGCAGTGAAGCCACCGGGAGAGGAGAGACCCAGTACTTC.

The rearrangement joins TRBV4-2 to TRBJ1-6; possibly TRBD1 for D (5 bases). V was trimmed by 0 bases and J by 6 bases, leaving 9 bases between them. The CDR3 sequence is 15 residues long. The germline V gene encodes CDR1 LGHNA and CDR2 YNFKEQ. The CDR3 loop reads CASSQDGQGNSPLHF. The DNA of the CDR3 is TGTGCCAGCAGCCAAGATGGGCAGGGTAATTCACCCCTCCACTTT.

This clone was counted a few times. The CDR3 nucleotides are TGTGCCAGCAGTGTCCCGAAGCCGGAAGCTTTCTTT. The encoded protein is CASSVPKPEAFF. V gene TRBV2 combines with J gene TRBJ1-1; unclear D gene. The CDR3 is made up of 12 amino acids. Trimming removed 4 bases from V and 8 bases from J, with 11 bases in between. Germline V gene lookup returns CDR1 SNHLY and CDR2 FYNNEI.

There are a few counts of this clone. The rearrangement uses TRBV27 and TRBJ2-7, with 7 bases fitting TRBD2. Unmatched junction bases numbered 11, after V lost 6 bases and J lost 0 bases. Germline CDR1 reads MNHEY; CDR2 reads SMNVEV (reference sequence). This CDR3 comprises 16 residues. DNA for the CDR3: TGTGCCAGCAGCCGGGCCCTAGCGGCTAACTCCTACGAGCAGTACTTC. Protein product: CASSRALAANSYEQYF.

The chain combines TRBV5-6 with TRBJ2-2; D is possibly TRBD1 (5 bases). CDR3 length equals 13 residues. Germline assignment: CDR1 SGHDT and CDR2 YYEEEE. Trimming cost V 6 bases and J 6 bases, with 12 bases left between them. The CDR3 bases are TGTGCCAGCAAAGGGGCGCCGGCCGGGGAGCTGTTTTTT. Translating gives CASKGAPAGELFF. The whole variable domain, remainder taken from reference TRBV5-6 and TRBJ2-2, is DAGVTQSPTHLIKTRGQQVTLRCSPKSGHDTVSWYQQALGQGPQFIFQYYEEEERQRGNFPDRFSGHQFPNYSSELNVNALLLGDSALYLCASKGAPAGELFFGEGSRLTVL.

V gene TRBV11-3 combines with J gene TRBJ2-5; D might be TRBD2 (6 bases). Germline CDR1 SGHNT, CDR2 YENEEA. V was shortened by 0 bases and J by 7 bases, with 15 bases between the two germline ends. CDR3 length: 15 amino acids. The CDR3 DNA follows: TGTGCCAGCAGCTTAGAGGGCGGCGGGATGGGGACCCAGTACTTC. It is translated as CASSLEGGGMGTQYF. The variable domain in full, with the rest retrieved from reference TRBV11-3 and TRBJ2-5, is EAGVVQSPRYKIIEKKQPVAFWCNPISGHNTLYWYLQNLGQGPELLIRYENEEAVDDSQLPKDRFSAERLKGVDSTLKIQPAELGDSAVYLCASSLEGGGMGTQYFGPGTRLLVL.

The chain uses TRBV30 and TRBJ2-1; D call uncertain. The CDR3 is made up of 10 amino acids. Germline V lookup: CDR1 GTSNPN, CDR2 SVGIG (reference sequence). Deletions cut 5 bases from V and 6 bases from J, with 5 bases between. CDR3 loop: CAWGPNEQFF. The CDR3 DNA reads as TGTGCCTGGGGGCCCAATGAGCAGTTCTTC.

The CDR3 coding sequence is TGTGCCAGCAGCGTAGAAGGGGGTAGGGAAGCTTTCTTT. Protein product: CASSVEGGREAFF. This sequence joins TRBV9 and TRBJ1-1, with D possibly matching TRBD1 (6 bases). The V end was cut by 0 bases, the J end by 8 bases, with 11 bases between. The length of the CDR3 is 13 residues. CDR1 and CDR2 (germline): SGDLS, YYNGEE.

This clone showed up just a few times. The gene calls are TRBV6-4 and TRBJ2-3, with D uncertain. Deletions cut 6 bases from V and 6 bases from J, with 7 bases between. The CDR3 length is 11 residues. The germline CDR1 and CDR2 sequences are MRHNA and SNTAGT. The CDR3 is CASSVGDTQYF. The CDR3 nucleotides are TGTGCCAGCAGCGTTGGGGATACGCAGTATTTT.

The chain has TRBV14 and TRBJ2-7; perhaps TRBD2 as D (5 bases). The CDR3 is made up of 13 amino acids. Deletions cut 3 bases from V and 7 bases from J, with 13 bases between. The germline V gene has CDR1 SGHDN and CDR2 FVKESK. CDR3 DNA sequence: TGTGCCAGCAGCCAGGATCTGACGGGAGAGCAGTACTTC. Amino acid sequence: CASSQDLTGEQYF.

The chain joins TRBV27 to TRBJ2-1, with 13 bases identical to TRBD2. V dropped 0 bases and J dropped 8; count of bases not matched to a gene: 1. The CDR3 runs to 15 residues. Germline-derived CDR1 and CDR2 are MNHEY and SMNVEV (reference sequence). CDR3 region: CASSLSGLAGDEQFF. The CDR3 nucleotides are TGTGCCAGCAGTTTATCCGGACTAGCGGGAGATGAGCAGTTCTTC.

This clone was recorded only once. CDR3 coding DNA: TGTGCCAGCAGCTTGGGCGTTACCTACGAGCAGTACTTC. This encodes CASSLGVTYEQYF. V gene TRBV11-2 combines with J gene TRBJ2-7; D uncertain. The V end was cut by 3 bases, the J end by 2 bases, with 8 bases between. This CDR3 has 13 residues. CDR1 and CDR2 (germline): SGHAT, FQNNGV.

This clone appeared a single time. The chain employs TRBV7-9 and TRBJ1-4, with a possible D match to TRBD1 (5 bases). Looked up from germline, CDR1 is SEHNR and CDR2 is FQNEAQ (reference sequence). V lost 2 bases to trimming and J lost 5 bases, with 12 bases between them. The CDR3 spans 15 residues. This CDR3 reads CASSLLAGPNEKLFF. The CDR3 DNA is TGTGCCAGCAGCTTACTTGCAGGGCCCAATGAAAAACTGTTTTTT.

This chain joins TRBV11-3 and TRBJ2-3, with D perhaps TRBD2 (5 bases). The CDR3 loop spans 14 amino acids. Germline loops: CDR1 SGHNT, CDR2 YENEEA. Trimming took off 0 bases at V and 6 bases at J, with 10 bases between the two ends. The CDR3 loop is CASSLDGNADTQYF. The CDR3, as DNA: TGTGCCAGCAGCTTAGACGGGAACGCCGATACGCAGTATTTT.

This chain links TRBV6-4 with TRBJ2-3; D is possibly TRBD2 (6 bases). Between the trimmed V and J ends, which lost 0 bases and 3 bases, there was a span of 13 bases. This CDR3 is built from 16 residues. CDR1 is MRHNA, CDR2 SNTAGT, per germline. CDR3 in DNA: TGTGCCAGCAGTGACTCGGCAGGGAGGAAGACAGATACGCAGTATTTT. It is translated as CASSDSAGRKTDTQYF.

This chain connects TRBV6-5 to TRBJ2-3; D might be TRBD2 (6 bases). The CDR3 has 13 amino acids. V lost 10 bases, J lost 1 base, and 12 bases lay in between. The germline CDR1 and CDR2 sequences are MNHEY and SVGAGI. The CDR3 protein is CATLATGTDTQYF. CDR3 in DNA: TGTGCCACACTAGCAACTGGCACAGATACGCAGTATTTT.

This chain connects TRBV6-6 to TRBJ2-3; 7 positions agree with TRBD2. V gave up 6 bases and J gave up 5 bases; unmatched junction bases: 11. The CDR3 is 15 residues long. Germline V gene data show CDR1 as MNHNY and CDR2 as SVGAGI (reference sequence). CDR3 DNA: TGTGCCAGCAGCCCCGCCCTGGGAGGGATAGATACGCAGTATTTT. This gives the protein CASSPALGGIDTQYF.

V usage is TRBV21-1 and J usage is TRBJ2-2; the tabulated D call, TRBD2, remains unverified against the DNA. TRBV21-1 constitutes a pseudogene. The length of the CDR3 is 16 residues. CDR3 amino acids: CAKPTSGRGHREELFF. In DNA, the CDR3 is TGTGCCAAGCCCACTAGCGGGAGGGGACACCGAGAGGAGCTGTTTTTT.

The V gene is TRBV29-1, the J gene TRBJ2-4, with a weak D call TRBD1 (6 bases). The CDR3 has 13 residues. Per the germline V gene, CDR1 is SQVTM and CDR2 is ANQGSEA. Trimming took off 4 bases at V and 3 bases at J, with 10 bases between the two ends. The CDR3 sequence is CSVAGDDKNIQYF. The CDR3 coding sequence is TGCAGCGTTGCAGGGGACGACAAAAACATTCAGTACTTC.

This clone was counted a single time. The V call is TRBV9, the J call TRBJ1-2; possible D gene TRBD1, 5 bases. CDR1 and CDR2 from the germline V gene are SGDLS and YYNGEE. The ends were cut back, 0 bases at V and 7 bases at J, with 10 bases in the middle. CDR3 length equals 13 residues. CDR3 sequence: CASSVAGLGGYTF. DNA of the CDR3: TGTGCCAGCAGCGTAGCGGGGCTGGGTGGCTACACCTTC.

The table lists this clone with a count of one. The chain couples TRBV29-1 to TRBJ2-7; perhaps TRBD2 as D (7 bases). The germline V gene has CDR1 SQVTM and CDR2 ANQGSEA. CDR3 size: 14 residues. Trimming shortened V by 7 bases and J by 0 bases, and 16 bases separated the two germline ends. CDR3 loop: CSGGASGASYEQYF. As DNA, the CDR3 is TGCAGCGGGGGGGCTAGCGGAGCCTCCTACGAGCAGTACTTC.